This entry is about one T cell receptor beta chain. The antigen is unknown. Libraries for TCRalpha and TCRbeta carried sample barcodes and unique molecular identifiers via 5'RACE. Using its own MiXCR run on the 5' RACE reads, TCRdb lists one record per CDR3 protein. The table includes around 99,000 distinct CDR3 sequences, roughly 14% detected once. The data are from a study of T-cell memory formation after mild COVID-19. On the study more broadly: Clusters of TCRs were largely donor specific.

Study results and limitations: A second wave expanding day 15 to 37 was CD4+-biased; contracting clones were balanced.

The source of this sequence is a man younger than 30 who had mild COVID-19 (a few samples of this study predate the infection). Cell type and time point are not known. Sample: PBMCs or a T cell subset sorted from them (not recorded which).

In DNA form, the CDR3 reads TGTGCCACCCGACTAGGGGGGGGCACAGATACGCAGTATTTT. It yields the protein CATRLGGGTDTQYF. The chain couples TRBV19 to TRBJ2-3; a weak D match, TRBD2 (7 bases). V was clipped by 10 bases and J by 1 base, with 15 bases between them. The CDR3 length is 14 residues. Germline values: CDR1 LNHDA, CDR2 SQIVND (reference sequence). Full variable domain (missing parts from reference TRBV19 and TRBJ2-3): DGGITQSPKYLFRKEGQNVTLSCEQNLNHDAMYWYRQDPGQGLRLIYYSQIVNDFQKGDIAEGYSVSREKKESFPLTVTSAQKNPTAFYLCATRLGGGTDTQYFGPGTRLTVL.